This T cell receptor beta chain was documented in a study of technical replicates of blood from a few donors. The CDR3 runs to 14 residues. V shed 3 bases and J shed 13 bases, with 22 bases lying between them. Per the germline V gene, CDR1 is SGHTA and CDR2 is FQGNSA. Clones were read by immunoSEQ multiplex PCR, and TCRdb kept only the in-frame ones, dropping some. The table records 80,000 or so clones, about 98% of them present only once. The rearrangement links TRBV7-2 to TRBJ2-7; a possible D gene is TRBD2 (5 bases). Sequences were obtained from T cells isolated from PBMCs. The clonotype comes from a human donor in good health. The CDR3 reads CASSFPGSAGPIYF. Here the CDR3 DNA reads TGTGCCAGCAGCTTCCCCGGCTCGGCGGGTCCCATATACTTC.